The rows below give T cell receptor beta chains drawn from one sample of a study of T-cell memory formation after mild COVID-19. One entry per CDR3 protein, called by TCRdb with MiXCR from the 5' RACE reads. The sample lists 150,000 to 200,000 distinct CDR3 sequences; roughly 13% were seen once. Sequencing used PBMCs or a T cell subset sorted from them (not recorded which). The receptors were sampled from a man aged 18 to 35 who had mild COVID-19 (a few samples of this study predate the infection). Cell type and time point are not known. CDR3s include the opening cysteine and the closing phenylalanine or tryptophan. D genes are given only for firm matches. Part of the rows lack a size; the others show once, few, many or a class for expanded clones.

d_gene	j_gene	v_gene	abundance	CDR3nt	CDR3aa
.	TRBJ1-2	TRBV27	.	TGTGCCAGCAGTTTACTTGGGGGCCCCTATGGCTACACCTTC	CASSLLGGPYGYTF
.	TRBJ1-5	TRBV5-1	.	TGCGCCAGCAGCTTGGAGCCAGGCACGGAAAGGAATTTT	CASSLEPGTERNF
.	TRBJ1-5	TRBV6-1	.	TGTGCCAGCACCCCCAGGGATTCCGGACAGCCCCAGCATTTT	CASTPRDSGQPQHF
.	TRBJ2-7	TRBV11-2	.	TGTGCCAGCAGCTTAGACGGGACCCTCGAGCAGTACTTC	CASSLDGTLEQYF
.	TRBJ2-4	TRBV2	.	TGTGCCAGCAGTGAGGGAGGCTACATTCAGTACTTC	CASSEGGYIQYF
TRBD1	TRBJ1-2	TRBV5-1	many	TGCGCCAGCAGCTTCGGACAGGGGGCTACCATCTATGGCTACACCTTC	CASSFGQGATIYGYTF
.	TRBJ2-3	TRBV7-3	few	TGTGCCAGCAACCAGGGAGCTAGCACAGATACGCAGTATTTT	CASNQGASTDTQYF
.	TRBJ2-4	TRBV2	few	TGTGCCAGCAGTGAAACGGCAATTGGGCTAGCCAAAAACATTCAGTACTTC	CASSETAIGLAKNIQYF
.	TRBJ1-5	TRBV19	few	TGTGCCAGTAGCCAGACAGAATATAGCAATCAGCCCCAGCATTTT	CASSQTEYSNQPQHF
.	TRBJ2-5	TRBV7-2	many	TGTGCCAGCAGGACAGGAAGTAGCCGGGAGACCCAGTACTTC	CASRTGSSRETQYF
.	TRBJ2-6	TRBV12-3/TRBV12-4	.	TGTGCCAGCAGCACTACAGGGACTGGGGCCAACGTCCTGACTTTC	CASSTTGTGANVLTF
TRBD1	TRBJ1-1	TRBV6-5	.	TGTGCCAGCAGTTACTCGGGGACAGGGAGAGCTTTCTTT	CASSYSGTGRAFF
.	TRBJ2-3	TRBV5-4	few	TGTGCCAGCAGCCGGAATGCCAGGGACGGAGATACGCAGTATTTT	CASSRNARDGDTQYF
.	TRBJ1-1	TRBV7-9	once	TGTGCCAGCAGCCCGCCACCCGGGGGCGCGAGGAACACTGAAGCTTTCTTT	CASSPPPGGARNTEAFF
TRBD1	TRBJ1-1	TRBV12-3/TRBV12-4	.	TGTGCCAGCAGTCCAGGTGACAGGGTCCAGATAGCTTTCTTT	CASSPGDRVQIAFF
.	TRBJ2-1	TRBV5-5	few	TGTGCCAGCAGTCGCGAGCCGTCCTACAATGAGCAGTTCTTC	CASSREPSYNEQFF
.	TRBJ1-2	TRBV15	.	TGTGCCACCAGCAGACAGGGCCCTAACTATGGCTACACCTTC	CATSRQGPNYGYTF
.	TRBJ1-5	TRBV6-2/TRBV6-3	.	TGTGCCAGCAGTTCCCGAGGGGACCCCCAGCCCCAGCATTTT	CASSSRGDPQPQHF
TRBD1	TRBJ1-1	TRBV5-1	many	TGCGCCAGCAGCTTTTATGGGTCAGGGGGCTCGTACACTGAAGCTTTCTTT	CASSFYGSGGSYTEAFF
TRBD1	TRBJ2-4	TRBV12-3/TRBV12-4	few	TGTGCCAGCAGGACAGGGGGATCCAAAAACATTCAGTACTTC	CASRTGGSKNIQYF
TRBD2	TRBJ2-7	TRBV29-1	.	TGCAGCGCCCAGCGGGAGACCTACGAGCAGTACTTC	CSAQRETYEQYF
.	TRBJ2-7	TRBV29-1	few	TGCAGCGTTGGGGGGCAGGGACCGATCCACGAGCAGTACTTC	CSVGGQGPIHEQYF
TRBD2	TRBJ2-1	TRBV5-4	.	TGTGCCAGCAGCGTACTAGCGGGAACTGACAATGAGCAGTTCTTC	CASSVLAGTDNEQFF
.	TRBJ1-6	TRBV19	.	TGTGCCACTTCCGACGGTTCAAATTCACCCCTCCACTTT	CATSDGSNSPLHF
.	TRBJ2-1	TRBV7-9	many	TGTGCCAGCAGCTTGCAAAATGAGCAGTTCTTC	CASSLQNEQFF
.	TRBJ2-2	TRBV20-1	.	TGCAGTGCCCCCCCTCGGGGGACCGGGGAGCTGTTTTTT	CSAPPRGTGELFF
TRBD1	TRBJ2-3	TRBV7-9	.	TGTGCCAGCAGCTTATTCACAGGGGTAGATACGCAGTATTTT	CASSLFTGVDTQYF
TRBD2	TRBJ2-1	TRBV7-2	few	TGTGCCAGCAGCTTCGCGGGGGGGCCGGACAATGAGCAGTTCTTC	CASSFAGGPDNEQFF